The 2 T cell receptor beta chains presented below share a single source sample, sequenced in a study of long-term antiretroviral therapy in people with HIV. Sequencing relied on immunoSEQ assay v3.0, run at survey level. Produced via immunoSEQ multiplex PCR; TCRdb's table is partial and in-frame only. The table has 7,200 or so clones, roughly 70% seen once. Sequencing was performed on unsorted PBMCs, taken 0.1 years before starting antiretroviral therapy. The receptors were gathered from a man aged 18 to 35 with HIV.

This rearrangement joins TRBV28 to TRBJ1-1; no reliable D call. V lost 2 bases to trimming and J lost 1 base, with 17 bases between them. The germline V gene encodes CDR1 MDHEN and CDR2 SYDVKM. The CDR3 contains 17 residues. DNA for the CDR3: TGTGCCAGCAGTTTAGAGAACGGGTGGGCTGGGAACACTGAAGCTTTCTTT. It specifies CASSLENGWAGNTEAFF.

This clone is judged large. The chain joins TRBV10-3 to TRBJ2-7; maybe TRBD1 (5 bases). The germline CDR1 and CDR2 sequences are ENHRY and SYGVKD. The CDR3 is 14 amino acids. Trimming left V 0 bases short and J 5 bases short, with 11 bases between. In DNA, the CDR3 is TGTGCCATCAGTGAGTCGAGGCAGGGCCACGAGCAGTACGTC. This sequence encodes CAISESRQGHEQYV.